A single sample is the source of the 26 T cell receptor beta chains below, sequenced in a study of cytomegalovirus exposure and HLA in healthy donors. Some clones are missing from TCRdb's copy, which holds only in-frame ones; the method was immunoSEQ multiplex PCR. The sample yields about 240,000 clones, approximately 83% seen once. Sequencing used PBMCs. The receptors were sampled from a woman aged 25-40 years in good health and CMV-seropositive.

The chain has TRBV19 and TRBJ1-1; 9 bases fit TRBD1. V shed 6 bases, J shed 1 base, and the junction held 6 bases outside the gene matches. CDR3 length: 15 amino acids. CDR1 is LNHDA and CDR2 is SQIVND in the germline V gene (reference sequence). The CDR3 region is CASRSGDRENTEAFF. The CDR3 region has the DNA TGTGCCAGTAGATCGGGGGACAGGGAGAACACTGAAGCTTTCTTT.

The J gene is TRBJ2-1, the V gene TRBV6-5; 11 nucleotides agree with TRBD2. Germline lookup yields CDR1 MNHEY and CDR2 SVGAGI. V dropped 4 bases and J dropped 8; count of bases not matched to a gene: 10. The length of the CDR3 is 16 residues. The CDR3: CASSSILAGERDEQFF. DNA for the CDR3: TGTGCCAGCAGTTCTATACTAGCGGGAGAAAGGGATGAGCAGTTCTTC.

The chain links TRBV29-1 to TRBJ1-1; TRBD1 is a possible D gene (5 bases). Germline V gives CDR1 SQVTM, CDR2 ANQGSEA. The CDR3 has 15 residues. V lost 1 base to trimming and J lost 6 bases, with 18 bases between them. The CDR3 is CSVEGAGWVVAEAFF. DNA for the CDR3: TGCAGCGTTGAAGGTGCAGGGTGGGTGGTGGCTGAAGCTTTCTTT.

The J gene is TRBJ2-7, the V gene TRBV5-4; D not resolved. The CDR3 is 13 amino acids. V was cut by 1 base and J by 0 bases, with 5 bases left in between. Germline loops: CDR1 SGHNT, CDR2 YYREEE (reference sequence). In nucleotides, the CDR3 is TGTGCCAGCAGCTTGCCTAGCTCCTACGAGCAGTACTTC. Protein product: CASSLPSSYEQYF. Together with reference TRBV5-4 and TRBJ2-7, the CDR3 gives the full variable domain: ETGVTQSPTHLIKTRGQQVTLRCSSQSGHNTVSWYQQALGQGPQFIFQYYREEENGRGNFPPRFSGLQFPNYSSELNVNALELDDSALYLCASSLPSSYEQYFGPGTRLTVT.

The gene calls are TRBV11-2 and TRBJ2-1; tentative D call: TRBD1 (5 bases). Germline V lookup: CDR1 SGHAT, CDR2 FQNNGV. The CDR3 contains 13 residues. V lost 3 bases and J 9 bases, leaving 12 bases between the germline ends. The CDR3 protein is CASSLAARGEQFF. CDR3 bases: TGTGCCAGCAGCTTGGCCGCTAGGGGTGAGCAGTTCTTC. The entire variable domain, with the rest obtained from reference TRBV11-2 and TRBJ2-1, is as follows: EAGVAQSPRYKIIEKRQSVAFWCNPISGHATLYWYQQILGQGPKLLIQFQNNGVVDDSQLPKDRFSAERLKGVDSTLKIQPAKLEDSAVYLCASSLAARGEQFFGPGTRLTVL.

The chain uses TRBV7-8 and TRBJ2-4; 13 bases fit TRBD2. Per the germline V gene, CDR1 is SGHVS and CDR2 is FQNEAQ. The CDR3 covers 15 residues. V lost 2 bases, J lost 7 bases, and 2 bases stayed unmatched. In DNA, the CDR3 is TGTGCCAGCAGCTTACCGGGACTAGCGGGGAACATTCAGTACTTC. This translates into CASSLPGLAGNIQYF.

CDR3: CASSLGTADTQYF. In DNA form, the CDR3 reads TGTGCCAGCAGCTTAGGGACAGCAGATACGCAGTATTTT. The chain joins TRBV7-9 to TRBJ2-3; TRBD1 might be the D (6 bases). The V end was cut by 1 base, the J end by 4 bases, with 6 bases between. This CDR3 is 13 amino acids long. Germline values: CDR1 SEHNR, CDR2 FQNEAQ (reference sequence).

This clone was seen a single time. The chain uses TRBV18 and TRBJ1-1, with 7 bases fitting TRBD1. Germline V CDR1 and CDR2: KGHSH, LQKENI. CDR3 length: 17 amino acids. With V trimmed by 4 bases and J by 0 bases, 11 bases remained unmatched. CDR3 in DNA: TGTGCCAGCTCACTTTCGGACACAGGGGCCATGAACACTGAAGCTTTCTTT. Translated: CASSLSDTGAMNTEAFF.

This chain connects TRBV9 to TRBJ2-5; D unresolved. This CDR3 is 13 amino acids long. In germline, CDR1 is SGDLS, CDR2 YYNGEE. Trimming shortened V by 1 base and J by 2 bases, and 6 bases separated the two germline ends. For the CDR3, the DNA is TGTGCCAGCAGCGTACATAGTCAAGAGACCCAGTACTTC. Translated, it gives CASSVHSQETQYF.

This chain joins TRBV5-1 and TRBJ2-7, with TRBD1 identical over 9 bases. With V trimmed by 4 bases and J by 5 bases, 10 bases remained unmatched. The germline CDR1 and CDR2 sequences are SGHRS and YFSETQ. The CDR3 has 15 residues. CDR3 sequence (DNA): TGCGCCAGCAGCCTCCTCGGACAGGGGATCAACGAGCAGTACTTC. This sequence encodes CASSLLGQGINEQYF. Combining the CDR3 with reference TRBV5-1 and TRBJ2-7 gives the whole variable domain KAGVTQTPRYLIKTRGQQVTLSCSPISGHRSVSWYQQTPGQGLQFLFEYFSETQRNKGNFPGRFSGRQFSNSRSEMNVSTLELGDSALYLCASSLLGQGINEQYFGPGTRLTVT.

V usage is TRBV12-2 and J usage is TRBJ1-5. TRBV12-2 represents a pseudogene. The CDR3 has 12 amino acids. CDR3 amino acids: CASRYSNQPQHF. DNA of the CDR3: TGTGCAAGTCGTTATAGCAATCAGCCCCAGCATTTT.

The chain recombines TRBV19 with TRBJ2-2; a weak D match, TRBD2 (5 bases). V lost 3 bases, J lost 0 bases, and 5 bases lay in between. Germline loops: CDR1 LNHDA, CDR2 SQIVND (reference sequence). CDR3 size: 14 residues. The CDR3 protein is CASSIGTNTGELFF. In DNA form, the CDR3 reads TGTGCCAGTAGTATCGGGACGAACACCGGGGAGCTGTTTTTT. Looking up the rest from reference TRBV19 and TRBJ2-2 gives the full variable domain: DGGITQSPKYLFRKEGQNVTLSCEQNLNHDAMYWYRQDPGQGLRLIYYSQIVNDFQKGDIAEGYSVSREKKESFPLTVTSAQKNPTAFYLCASSIGTNTGELFFGEGSRLTVL.

This clone was seen more than once but under ten times. The V gene is TRBV15, the J gene TRBJ1-5, with D possibly being TRBD1 (5 bases). This CDR3 has 15 residues. Germline V gene sequence: CDR1 LNHNV, CDR2 YYDKDF (reference sequence). V was trimmed by 6 bases and J by 0 bases, leaving 12 bases between them. The chain's CDR3 is CATRWTPNSNQPQHF. The CDR3 region has the DNA TGTGCCACCAGATGGACACCTAATAGCAATCAGCCCCAGCATTTT.

The chain recombines TRBV11-2 with TRBJ1-5, with 9 bases fitting TRBD1. The V and J ends lost 4 bases and 1 base, in that order; junction bases with no gene match: 5. The CDR3 is 16 amino acids. Germline V lookup: CDR1 SGHAT, CDR2 FQNNGV. The CDR3, as DNA: TGTGCCAGCAGCTCCACGGGACAGGGAAGCAATCAGCCCCAGCATTTT. Its translation is CASSSTGQGSNQPQHF. The entire variable domain, with the rest obtained from reference TRBV11-2 and TRBJ1-5, is as follows: EAGVAQSPRYKIIEKRQSVAFWCNPISGHATLYWYQQILGQGPKLLIQFQNNGVVDDSQLPKDRFSAERLKGVDSTLKIQPAKLEDSAVYLCASSSTGQGSNQPQHFGDGTRLSIL.

A remark on this clone: The sample contains more than one DNA sequence encoding this CDR3. The chain uses TRBV19 and TRBJ2-1, with TRBD2 matching 8 bases. Trimming took 6 bases from V and 3 from J; bases not matched to a gene: 1. This CDR3 contains 13 residues. Germline V gene lookup returns CDR1 LNHDA and CDR2 SQIVND (reference sequence). The CDR3, as DNA: TGTGCCAGTAGGCTAGCGGGCTACAATGAGCAGTTCTTC. Translation gives CASRLAGYNEQFF.

The chain combines TRBV30 with TRBJ2-2, with D maybe TRBD1 (5 bases). The germline CDR1 and CDR2 sequences are GTSNPN and SVGIG (reference sequence). V was trimmed by 4 bases and J by 6 bases, leaving 9 bases between them. The CDR3 spans 12 residues. In DNA form, the CDR3 reads TGTGCCTGGACAAGGGGTCCCGGGGAGCTGTTTTTT. This encodes CAWTRGPGELFF.

This chain uses TRBV27 with TRBJ1-1, with 7 bases matching TRBD1. Germline CDR1 and CDR2: MNHEY and SMNVEV (reference sequence). The CDR3 length is 15 residues. After removal of 4 bases from V and 5 bases from J, the junction contained 10 bases not matched to a gene. Written as DNA, the CDR3 is TGTGCCAGCAGTTGGGTCCAGGGGGTCGGGACTGAAGCTTTCTTT. It codes for CASSWVQGVGTEAFF.

In DNA, the CDR3 is TGTGCCAGCAGTTTATTAGGGGATAGGCAGCCCCAGCATTTT. It specifies CASSLLGDRQPQHF. The J gene is TRBJ1-5, the V gene TRBV27; possible D gene TRBD1, 5 bases. Between the trimmed V and J ends, which lost 1 base and 7 bases, there was a span of 11 bases. CDR1 is MNHEY and CDR2 is SMNVEV in the germline V gene (reference sequence). This CDR3 contains 14 residues.

This clone was seen only once. The chain carries TRBV2 and TRBJ2-3; 8 positions agree with TRBD1. Germline-derived CDR1 and CDR2 are SNHLY and FYNNEI. This CDR3 has 15 amino acids. J was trimmed by 1 base and V by 8 bases; bases with no gene match: 8. Here the CDR3 DNA reads TGTGCCAGCGGATCCGGGACAGGAGGCACAGATACGCAGTATTTT. Encoded protein: CASGSGTGGTDTQYF.

This rearrangement joins TRBV5-1 to TRBJ2-5; 8 nucleotides match TRBD1. Per the germline V gene, CDR1 is SGHRS and CDR2 is YFSETQ. The CDR3 has 13 residues. Unmatched junction bases numbered 0, after V lost 1 base and J lost 4 bases. CDR3 region: CASSLQGAETQYF. CDR3 bases: TGCGCCAGCAGCTTGCAGGGGGCAGAGACCCAGTACTTC.

This clone was seen once. The V and J genes are TRBV9 and TRBJ2-3; TRBD1 agrees at 8 bases. CDR1 and CDR2 from the germline V gene are SGDLS and YYNGEE. The CDR3 extends over 18 amino acids. V lost 4 bases and J lost 2; bases outside the gene matches: 15. DNA of the CDR3: TGTGCCAGCAGCCCTACAGAACTACCGGGACAGGACACAGATACGCAGTATTTT. Its translation is CASSPTELPGQDTDTQYF.

V and J are TRBV2 and TRBJ2-3; 11 positions agree with TRBD2. The V gene's germline CDR1 is SNHLY and CDR2 FYNNEI. J lost 0 bases, V lost 7 bases, and 12 bases had no gene match. The CDR3 runs 18 residues. The CDR3 coding sequence is TGTGCCAGCAAACCCCTAGCGGGAGGCATTACTAGCACAGATACGCAGTATTTT. Amino acids: CASKPLAGGITSTDTQYF.

This clone was observed a single time. The CDR3 loop is CATSALRGGWGTEAFF. CDR3 coding DNA: TGTGCCACCAGCGCGCTGCGGGGGGGCTGGGGCACTGAAGCTTTCTTT. The chain employs TRBV15 and TRBJ1-1, with D tentatively TRBD1 (6 bases). V gave up 5 bases and J gave up 4 bases, with 20 bases separating them. Per germline, CDR1 LNHNV and CDR2 YYDKDF (reference sequence). This CDR3 has 16 amino acids.

The rearrangement uses TRBV7-3 and TRBJ2-7; TRBD1 agrees at 10 bases. The germline V gene has CDR1 SGHTA and CDR2 FQGTGA. Unmatched junction bases numbered 5, after V lost 5 bases and J lost 7 bases. This CDR3 comprises 13 residues. CDR3 sequence: CASSRDRGSEQYF. Here the CDR3 DNA reads TGTGCCAGCAGCCGGGACAGGGGAAGTGAGCAGTACTTC.

The sample holds a few counts of this clone. The chain employs TRBV6-1 and TRBJ2-3; 16 positions match TRBD2. CDR1 and CDR2 (germline): MNHNS, SASEGT. The V and J ends lost 4 bases and 1 base, in that order; junction bases with no gene match: 2. This CDR3 comprises 17 residues. This chain's CDR3 is CASSGGLAGGGTDTQYF. The DNA of the CDR3 is TGTGCCAGCAGTGGGGGACTAGCGGGAGGGGGCACAGATACGCAGTATTTT.

The chain joins TRBV7-9 to TRBJ2-2; 10 nucleotides agree with TRBD1. CDR1 and CDR2 from the germline V gene are SEHNR and FQNEAQ (reference sequence). The V and J ends lost 5 bases and 3 bases, in that order; junction bases with no gene match: 3. This CDR3 comprises 15 residues. The CDR3, as DNA: TGTGCCAGCAGCGCGACAGGGGGCTACACCGGGGAGCTGTTTTTT. Amino acid sequence: CASSATGGYTGELFF. The variable domain in full, with the rest retrieved from reference TRBV7-9 and TRBJ2-2, is DTGVSQNPRHKITKRGQNVTFRCDPISEHNRLYWYRQTLGQGPEFLTYFQNEAQLEKSRLLSDRFSAERPKGSFSTLEIQRTEQGDSAMYLCASSATGGYTGELFFGEGSRLTVL.